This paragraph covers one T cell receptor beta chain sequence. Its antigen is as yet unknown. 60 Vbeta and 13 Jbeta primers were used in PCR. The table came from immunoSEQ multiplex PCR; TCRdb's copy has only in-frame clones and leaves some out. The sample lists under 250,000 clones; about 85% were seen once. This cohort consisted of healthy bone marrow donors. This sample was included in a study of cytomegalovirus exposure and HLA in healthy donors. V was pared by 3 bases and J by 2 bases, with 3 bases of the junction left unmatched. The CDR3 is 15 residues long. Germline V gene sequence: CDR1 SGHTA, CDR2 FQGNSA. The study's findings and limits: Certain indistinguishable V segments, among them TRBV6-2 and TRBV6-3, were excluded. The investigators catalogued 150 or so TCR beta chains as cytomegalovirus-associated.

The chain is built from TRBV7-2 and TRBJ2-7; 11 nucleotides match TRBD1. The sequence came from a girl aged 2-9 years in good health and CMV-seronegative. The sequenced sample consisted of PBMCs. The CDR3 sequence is CASSFGQGAAYEQYF. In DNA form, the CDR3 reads TGTGCCAGCAGCTTTGGACAGGGGGCTGCCTACGAGCAGTACTTC.